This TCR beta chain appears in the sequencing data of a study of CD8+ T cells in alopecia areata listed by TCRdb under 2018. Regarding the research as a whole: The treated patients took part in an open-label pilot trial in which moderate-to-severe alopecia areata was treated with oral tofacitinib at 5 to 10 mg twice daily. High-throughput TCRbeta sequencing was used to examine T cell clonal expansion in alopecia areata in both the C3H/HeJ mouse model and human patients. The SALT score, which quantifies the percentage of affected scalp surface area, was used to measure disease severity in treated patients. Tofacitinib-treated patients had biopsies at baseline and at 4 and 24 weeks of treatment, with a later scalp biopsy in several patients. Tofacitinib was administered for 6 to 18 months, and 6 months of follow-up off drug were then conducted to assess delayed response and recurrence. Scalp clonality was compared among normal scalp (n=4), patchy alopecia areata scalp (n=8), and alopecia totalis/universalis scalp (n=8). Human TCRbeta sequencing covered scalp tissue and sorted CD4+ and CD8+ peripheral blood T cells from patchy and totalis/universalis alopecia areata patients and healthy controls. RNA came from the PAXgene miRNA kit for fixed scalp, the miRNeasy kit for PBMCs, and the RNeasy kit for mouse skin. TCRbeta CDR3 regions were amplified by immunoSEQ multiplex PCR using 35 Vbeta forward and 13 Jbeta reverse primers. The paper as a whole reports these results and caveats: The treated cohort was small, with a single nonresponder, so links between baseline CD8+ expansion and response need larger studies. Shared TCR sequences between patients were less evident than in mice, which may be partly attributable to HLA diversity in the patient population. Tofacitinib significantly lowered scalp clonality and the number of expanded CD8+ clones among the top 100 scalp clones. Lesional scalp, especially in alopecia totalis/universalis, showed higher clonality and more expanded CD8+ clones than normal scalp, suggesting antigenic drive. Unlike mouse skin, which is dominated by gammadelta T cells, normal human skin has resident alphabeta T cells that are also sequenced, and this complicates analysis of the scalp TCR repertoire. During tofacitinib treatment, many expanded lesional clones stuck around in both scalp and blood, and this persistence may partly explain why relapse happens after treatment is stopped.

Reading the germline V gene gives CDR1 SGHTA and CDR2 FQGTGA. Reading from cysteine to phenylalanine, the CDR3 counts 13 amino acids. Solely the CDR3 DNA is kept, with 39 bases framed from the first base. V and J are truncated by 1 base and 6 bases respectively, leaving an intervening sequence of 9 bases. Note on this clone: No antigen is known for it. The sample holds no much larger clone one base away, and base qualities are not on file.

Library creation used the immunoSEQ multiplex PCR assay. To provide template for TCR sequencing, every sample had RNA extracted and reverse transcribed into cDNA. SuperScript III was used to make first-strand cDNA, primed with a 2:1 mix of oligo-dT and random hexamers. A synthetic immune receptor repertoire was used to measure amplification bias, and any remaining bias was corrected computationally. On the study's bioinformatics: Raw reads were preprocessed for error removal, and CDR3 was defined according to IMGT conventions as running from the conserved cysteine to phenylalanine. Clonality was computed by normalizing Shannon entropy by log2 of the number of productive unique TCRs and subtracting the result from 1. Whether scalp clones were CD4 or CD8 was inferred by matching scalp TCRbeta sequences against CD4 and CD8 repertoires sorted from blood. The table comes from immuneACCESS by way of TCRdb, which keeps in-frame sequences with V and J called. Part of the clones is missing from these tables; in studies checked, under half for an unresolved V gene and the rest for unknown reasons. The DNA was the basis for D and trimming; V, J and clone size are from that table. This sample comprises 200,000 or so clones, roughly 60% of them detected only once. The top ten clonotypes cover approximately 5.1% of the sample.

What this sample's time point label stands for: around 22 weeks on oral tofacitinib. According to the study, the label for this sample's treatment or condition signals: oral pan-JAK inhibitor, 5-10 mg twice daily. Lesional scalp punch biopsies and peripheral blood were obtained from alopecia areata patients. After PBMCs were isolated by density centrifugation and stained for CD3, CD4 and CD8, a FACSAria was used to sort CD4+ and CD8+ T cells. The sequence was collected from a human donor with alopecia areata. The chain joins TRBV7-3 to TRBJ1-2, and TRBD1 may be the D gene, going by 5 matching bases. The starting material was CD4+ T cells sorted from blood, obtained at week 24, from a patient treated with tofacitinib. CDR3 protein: CASSLMGGDGYTF. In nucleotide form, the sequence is TGTGCCAGCAGCTTAATGGGAGGGGATGGCTACACCTTC. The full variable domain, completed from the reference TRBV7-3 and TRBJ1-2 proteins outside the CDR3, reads GAGVSQTPSNKVTEKGKYVELRCDPISGHTALYWYRQSLGQGPEFLIYFQGTGAADDSGLPNDRFFAVRPEGSVSTLKIQRTERGDSAVYLCASSLMGGDGYTFGSGTRLTVV.